The present TCR beta chain was sequenced within a study of a mutant IDH1 vaccine in newly diagnosed glioma. Background on the study: The study started vaccination 4-6 weeks after radiotherapy alone, or with temozolomide cycles. Patients previously underwent radiotherapy, temozolomide, or both, and most underwent both.

Turning to this clone: Its antigen is still unknown.

Looked up from germline, CDR1 is SGHRS and CDR2 is YFSETQ. The CDR3 is 15 residues long. V was trimmed by 3 bases and J by 2 bases, leaving 11 bases between them. The study's findings and limits: Induction of immune responses by the vaccine occurred in about 95% of patients.

Generated by immunoSEQ multiplex PCR, the TCRdb table keeps only in-frame clones and is missing some. The sample lists about 25,000 clones, over 75% occurring once. The time point denotes: week 11, during vaccination. In every dose of vaccine, 300 ug of mutant IDH1 20-mer peptide was given alongside topical imiquimod. There were new WHO grade 3 or 4 astrocytomas in the donors, and these were IDH1-mutant and ATRX-lost. The gene calls are TRBV5-1 and TRBJ2-2; TRBD1 or TRBD2 may be the D gene (5 bases each). The receptor's source is a woman under 30 with glioma. The sequences come from PBMCs, collected from a glioma patient whose treatment included an IDH1 peptide vaccine. The CDR3, as DNA: TGCGCCAGCAGCTCGGGGACCTTTAACACCGGGGAGCTGTTTTTT. Protein: CASSSGTFNTGELFF.